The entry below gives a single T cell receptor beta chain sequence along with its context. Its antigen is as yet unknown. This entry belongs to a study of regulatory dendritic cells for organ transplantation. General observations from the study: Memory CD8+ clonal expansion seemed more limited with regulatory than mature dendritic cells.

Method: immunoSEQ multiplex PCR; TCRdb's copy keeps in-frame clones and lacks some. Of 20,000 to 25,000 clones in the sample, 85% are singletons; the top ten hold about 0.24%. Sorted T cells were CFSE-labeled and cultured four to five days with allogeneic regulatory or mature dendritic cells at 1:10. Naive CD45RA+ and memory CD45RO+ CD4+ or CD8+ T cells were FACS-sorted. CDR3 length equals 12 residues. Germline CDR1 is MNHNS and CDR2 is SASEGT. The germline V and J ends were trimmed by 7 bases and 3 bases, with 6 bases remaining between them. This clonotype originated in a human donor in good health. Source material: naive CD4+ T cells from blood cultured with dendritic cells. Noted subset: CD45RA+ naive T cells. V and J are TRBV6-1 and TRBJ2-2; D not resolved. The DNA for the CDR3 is TGTGCCAGCATCCGGCACACCGGGGAGCTGTTTTTT. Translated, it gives CASIRHTGELFF.